This T cell receptor beta chain was retrieved from a study of cytomegalovirus exposure and HLA in healthy donors. V shed 5 bases, J shed 2 bases, and the junction held 2 bases outside the gene matches. Germline loops: CDR1 SGHAT, CDR2 FQNNGV. This CDR3 is 14 amino acids long. Sequencing was performed with immunoSEQ multiplex PCR; in TCRdb, only in-frame clones are kept and a portion is missing. The sample holds 150,000 to 200,000 clones, over 65% seen once. Sequenced: PBMCs. The clonotype was recovered from a man in his late teens or twenties in good health and CMV-seropositive. The chain joins TRBV11-2 to TRBJ2-1, with 8 bases fitting TRBD2. The CDR3 region is CASSPGLAYNEQFF. Here the CDR3 DNA reads TGTGCCAGCAGCCCGGGACTAGCCTACAATGAGCAGTTCTTC. The full variable domain, in which reference TRBV11-2 and TRBJ2-1 provide the parts outside the CDR3, is EAGVAQSPRYKIIEKRQSVAFWCNPISGHATLYWYQQILGQGPKLLIQFQNNGVVDDSQLPKDRFSAERLKGVDSTLKIQPAKLEDSAVYLCASSPGLAYNEQFFGPGTRLTVL.